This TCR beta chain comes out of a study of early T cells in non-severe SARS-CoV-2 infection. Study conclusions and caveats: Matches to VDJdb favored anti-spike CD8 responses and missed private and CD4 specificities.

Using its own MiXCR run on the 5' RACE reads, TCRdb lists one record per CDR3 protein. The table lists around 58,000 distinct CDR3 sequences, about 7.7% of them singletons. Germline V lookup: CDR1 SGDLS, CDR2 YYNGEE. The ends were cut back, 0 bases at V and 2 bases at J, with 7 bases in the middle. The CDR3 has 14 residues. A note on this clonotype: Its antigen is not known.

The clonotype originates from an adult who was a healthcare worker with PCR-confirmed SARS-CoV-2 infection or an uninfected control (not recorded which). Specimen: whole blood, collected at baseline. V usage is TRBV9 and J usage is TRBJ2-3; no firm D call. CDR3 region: CASSVGSDTDTQYF. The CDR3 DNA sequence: TGTGCCAGCAGCGTAGGCAGCGACACAGATACGCAGTATTTT.